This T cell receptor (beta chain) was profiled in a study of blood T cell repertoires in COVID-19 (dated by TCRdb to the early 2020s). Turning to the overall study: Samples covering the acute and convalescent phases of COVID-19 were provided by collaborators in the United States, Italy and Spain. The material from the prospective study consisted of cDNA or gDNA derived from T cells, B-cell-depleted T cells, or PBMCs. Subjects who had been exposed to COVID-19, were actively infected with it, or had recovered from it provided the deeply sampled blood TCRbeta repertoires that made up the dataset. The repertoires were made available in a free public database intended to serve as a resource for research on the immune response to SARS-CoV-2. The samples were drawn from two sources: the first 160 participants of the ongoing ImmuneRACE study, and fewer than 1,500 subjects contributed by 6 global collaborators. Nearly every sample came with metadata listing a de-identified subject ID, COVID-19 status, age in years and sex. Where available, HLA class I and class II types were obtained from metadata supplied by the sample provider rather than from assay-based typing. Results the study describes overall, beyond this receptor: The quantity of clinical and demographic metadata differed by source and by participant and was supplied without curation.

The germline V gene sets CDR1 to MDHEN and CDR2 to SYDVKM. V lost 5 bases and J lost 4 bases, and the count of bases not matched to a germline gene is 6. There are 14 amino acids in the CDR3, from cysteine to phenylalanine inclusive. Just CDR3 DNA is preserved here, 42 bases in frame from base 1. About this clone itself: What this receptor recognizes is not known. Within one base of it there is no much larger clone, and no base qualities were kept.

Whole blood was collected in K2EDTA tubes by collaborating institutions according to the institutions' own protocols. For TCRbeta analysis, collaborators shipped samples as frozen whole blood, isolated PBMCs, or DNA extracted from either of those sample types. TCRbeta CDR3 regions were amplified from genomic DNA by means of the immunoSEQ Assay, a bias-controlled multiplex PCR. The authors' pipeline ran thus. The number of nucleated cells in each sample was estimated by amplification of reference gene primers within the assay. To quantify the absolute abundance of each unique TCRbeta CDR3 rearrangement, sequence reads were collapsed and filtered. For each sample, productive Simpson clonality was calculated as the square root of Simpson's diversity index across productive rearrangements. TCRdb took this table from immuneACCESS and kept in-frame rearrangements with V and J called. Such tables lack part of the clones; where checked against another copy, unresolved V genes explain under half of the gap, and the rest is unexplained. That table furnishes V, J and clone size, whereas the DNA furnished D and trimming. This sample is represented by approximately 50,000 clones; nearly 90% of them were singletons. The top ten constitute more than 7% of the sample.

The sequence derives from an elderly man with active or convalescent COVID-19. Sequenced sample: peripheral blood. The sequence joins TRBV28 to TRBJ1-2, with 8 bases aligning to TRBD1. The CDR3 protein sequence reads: CASSGDRRVYGYTF. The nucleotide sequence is TGTGCCAGCAGTGGGGACAGGAGGGTCTATGGCTACACCTTC.